This T cell receptor (beta chain) comes out of a study of blood T cell repertoires in COVID-19. Study as a whole: Samples came from the United States, Italy and Spain, spanning acute and convalescent COVID-19. In each case, the material was cDNA or gDNA derived from T cells, B-cell-depleted T cells, or PBMCs.

The trim removed 4 bases at V and 1 base at J, leaving 3 bases unmatched. Looked up from germline, CDR1 is LNHDA and CDR2 is SQIVND (reference sequence). The CDR3 runs to 16 residues. In the original processing: Amplification of reference gene primers provided the estimated nucleated cell counts. Method: immunoSEQ multiplex PCR; TCRdb's copy keeps in-frame clones and lacks some. The DNA gave D and trimming, while V, J and clone size come from that table. Here the sample spans 150,000 to 180,000 clones, 60% to 85% being singletons. This TCR derives from a man older than 75 with acute or convalescent COVID-19. Specimen: peripheral blood. This sequence joins TRBV19 and TRBJ2-2; 10 positions match TRBD2. CDR3 amino acids: CASSTTSGVNTGELFF. CDR3 DNA sequence: TGTGCCAGTAGTACCACTAGCGGGGTGAACACCGGGGAGCTGTTTTTT.